The entry that follows covers one T cell receptor beta chain sequence. The antigen remains unidentified. The data belong to a study of T-cell memory formation after mild COVID-19. Across the whole study: Among the donors, TCR clusters were largely specific to each donor.

TCRdb itself ran the 5' RACE reads through MiXCR, one entry per CDR3 protein. The data show hundreds of thousands of distinct CDR3 sequences, roughly a fifth seen once. Study results and limitations: Pre-infection memory held some responding clones, suggesting pre-existing cross-reactive T cells responded. Clones shrinking from day 15 to 85 showed even CD4/CD8 mixes; later expanders tilted CD4+. CD4+ contracting clones lay mainly in CM and EM, CD8+ ones in EMRA.

The TCR sequence derives from an adult woman who had mild COVID-19 (a few samples of this study predate the infection). Cell type and time point are not known. Sequences were obtained from PBMCs or a T cell subset sorted from them (not recorded which).

The CDR3 is CASSRTQARGDEQFF. CDR3 sequence (DNA): TGTGCCAGCTCACGGACACAGGCCCGTGGGGATGAGCAGTTCTTC. The chain has TRBV18 and TRBJ2-1; tentatively, D is TRBD1 (5 bases). From germline, CDR1 is KGHSH and CDR2 LQKENI. V was cut by 4 bases and J by 8 bases, with 18 bases left in between. CDR3 length equals 15 residues.